This T cell receptor (beta chain) was found in a study of T cell repertoires in cytomegalovirus infection. TCRdb reprocessed the reads with MiXCR, giving one entry per CDR3 protein. The table includes 50,000 to 60,000 distinct CDR3 sequences, about 18% detected once. The CDR3 is 15 amino acids. Looked up from germline, CDR1 is MDHEN and CDR2 is SYDVKM. V was clipped by 6 bases and J by 1 base, with 15 bases between them. Comments on this clonotype: No antigen is known for it.

Study-level results: There were carriers of CMV plus the relevant HLA, and cumulative public TCR beta family frequency identified them.

The gene calls are TRBV28 and TRBJ1-1; D possibly corresponds to TRBD1 (5 bases). Source: CD8+ T cells from cultured PBMCs, taken from culture after CMV antigen stimulation. This TCR derives from a human donor in good health (CMV status not recorded). Some clones in this sample may be carry-over from other donors' samples. As DNA, the CDR3 is TGTGCCAGCAGCATCTACCGGGACTGGAACACTGAAGCTTTCTTT. As protein: CASSIYRDWNTEAFF.